Each of the 7 T cell receptor beta chains below was sequenced from the same sample in a study of T cell repertoires in cytomegalovirus infection. TCRdb redid the calling of the reads with MiXCR, one entry per CDR3 protein. The sample lists roughly 630,000 distinct CDR3 sequences, roughly 24% seen once, with 7% to 9% in the top ten. The sequenced material came from CD8+ T cells from PBMCs. The receptor set was obtained from a human donor in good health (CMV status not recorded). Some clones in this sample may be carry-over from other donors' samples.

This clonotype was seen at least ten times. The CDR3 bases are TGTGCCAGCAGTTCGGCAGGACCCCCCACTGAAGCTTTCTTT. The encoded protein is CASSSAGPPTEAFF. The chain has TRBV6-1 and TRBJ1-1; D gene uncertain. V dropped 5 bases and J dropped 4 bases, with 14 bases sitting between them. Germline V CDR1 and CDR2: MNHNS, SASEGT. The CDR3 totals 14 residues.

V gene TRBV4-2 combines with J gene TRBJ1-1; D not certain. Germline V gives CDR1 LGHNA, CDR2 YNFKEQ. V gave up 1 base and J gave up 1 base, with 4 bases separating them. CDR3 length: 13 residues. The CDR3 spells CASSQGENTEAFF. In DNA, the CDR3 is TGTGCCAGCAGCCAAGGTGAGAACACTGAAGCTTTCTTT.

This clonotype was counted only a few times. The V and J genes are TRBV2 and TRBJ2-5; maybe TRBD2 (5 bases). Trimming stripped 7 bases from V and 1 base from J, with 13 bases between. Germline assignment: CDR1 SNHLY and CDR2 FYNNEI. There are 14 residues in the CDR3. CDR3 nucleotides: TGTGCCAGCACCATTTTGCTAGCCCAAGAGACCCAGTACTTC. This sequence encodes CASTILLAQETQYF. The variable domain in full, with the rest retrieved from reference TRBV2 and TRBJ2-5, is EPEVTQTPSHQVTQMGQEVILRCVPISNHLYFYWYRQILGQKVEFLVSFYNNEISEKSEIFDDQFSVERPDGSNFTLKIRSTKLEDSAMYFCASTILLAQETQYFGPGTRLLVL.

This clonotype was seen at least ten times. A junction end diverges from the germline sequence, so it may reflect a read error. V gene TRBV7-3 combines with J gene TRBJ1-1; no reliable D call. Germline V gene sequence: CDR1 SGHTA, CDR2 FQGTGA. This CDR3 has 13 residues. The CDR3 sequence is CASSSTLNTEAFF. CDR3 nucleotides: TGTGCTAGCAGCTCGACGTTGAACACTGAAGCTTTCTTT.

V is TRBV29-1 and J is TRBJ2-5, with D possibly matching TRBD2 (5 bases). V dropped 0 bases and J dropped 4 bases, with 15 bases sitting between them. The CDR3 is 15 residues long. Germline V lookup: CDR1 SQVTM, CDR2 ANQGSEA. CDR3 DNA: TGCAGCGTTGAAGATCTTGGCCCTGCGGGAGAGACCCAGTACTTC. It yields the protein CSVEDLGPAGETQYF. Variable domain in full (rest from reference TRBV29-1 and TRBJ2-5): SAVISQKPSRDICQRGTSLTIQCQVDSQVTMMFWYRQQPGQSLTLIATANQGSEATYESGFVIDKFPISRPNLTFSTLTVSNMSPEDSSIYLCSVEDLGPAGETQYFGPGTRLLVL.

The CDR3 DNA sequence: TGTGCCAGCAGCTTACGGACAGGGGATCGAGAGACCCAGTACTTC. This translates into CASSLRTGDRETQYF. The chain carries TRBV7-9 and TRBJ2-5, with 9 bases aligning to TRBD1. CDR3 length: 15 amino acids. Trimming removed 2 bases from V and 4 bases from J; junction bases left unmatched: 5. The germline CDR1 and CDR2 sequences are SEHNR and FQNEAQ (reference sequence).

This clonotype was detected many times. The chain couples TRBV7-9 to TRBJ2-5; weak D call: TRBD2 (5 bases). The germline V gene encodes CDR1 SEHNR and CDR2 FQNEAQ (reference sequence). With 1 base removed from V and 2 bases from J, the gap between germline ends came to 8 bases. The CDR3 has 14 residues. Here the CDR3 DNA reads TGTGCCAGCAGCTTAGACCTAGCTCAAGAGACCCAGTACTTC. Translating it yields CASSLDLAQETQYF.